This T cell receptor (beta chain) comes out of a study of blood T cell repertoires in COVID-19. One Seattle source followed patients from active infection through their disease course. This CDR3 contains 13 residues. The V and J ends lost 6 bases and 3 bases respectively, with 9 bases between them. Germline values: CDR1 MDHEN, CDR2 SYDVKM. Clones were sequenced by immunoSEQ multiplex PCR, and TCRdb holds only the in-frame ones, with some missing. Of 150,000 to 200,000 clones in the sample, 82% were seen once. The TCR originated in a woman aged 55-70 years with COVID-19, enrolled during active disease. Specimen: peripheral blood. This rearrangement joins TRBV28 to TRBJ1-5; no reliable D call. The CDR3 loop reads CASRLQANQPQHF. The CDR3 coding sequence is TGTGCCAGCAGACTTCAGGCCAATCAGCCCCAGCATTTT.